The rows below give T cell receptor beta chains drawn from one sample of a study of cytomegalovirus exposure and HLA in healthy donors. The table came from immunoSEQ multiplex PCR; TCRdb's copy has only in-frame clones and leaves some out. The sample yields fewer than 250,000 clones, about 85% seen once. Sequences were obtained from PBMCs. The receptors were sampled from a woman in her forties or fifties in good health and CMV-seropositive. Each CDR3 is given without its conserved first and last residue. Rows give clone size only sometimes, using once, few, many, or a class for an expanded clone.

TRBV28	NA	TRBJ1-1	ASSLFPGQDLTEAF
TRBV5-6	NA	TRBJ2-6	ASSLGRRGNSGANVLT
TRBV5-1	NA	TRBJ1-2	ASSLAGTVGDYGYT
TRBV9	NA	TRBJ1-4	ASSVQTNEKLF
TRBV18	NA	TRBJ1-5	ASSPTAGPWIH
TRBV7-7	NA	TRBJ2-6	ASSQGRSGANVLT
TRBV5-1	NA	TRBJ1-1	ASSFRGELTEAF
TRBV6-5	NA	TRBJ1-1	ASSEPVWEIEAF
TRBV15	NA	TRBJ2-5	ATKGWGQREQETQY
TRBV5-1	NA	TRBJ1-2	ASSLETGAVYGYT
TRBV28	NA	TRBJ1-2	ASSLTQGDGYT
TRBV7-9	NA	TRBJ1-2	ASSLAPDSNYGYT
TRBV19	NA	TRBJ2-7	ASSISPEPYEQY
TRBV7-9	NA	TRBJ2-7	ASSKSPGLAGAGEQY
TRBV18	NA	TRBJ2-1	ASSPGDRADNEQF
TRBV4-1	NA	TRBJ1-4	ASSQALSGKPEKLF
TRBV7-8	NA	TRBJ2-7	ASSSRQGSVYEQY
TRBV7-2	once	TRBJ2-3	ASSFPVTDTQY
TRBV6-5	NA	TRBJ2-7	ASSRTGDEQY
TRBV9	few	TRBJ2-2	ASRADRSGELF
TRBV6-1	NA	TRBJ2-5	ASTDRGLAKETQY
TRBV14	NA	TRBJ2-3	ASSQEWGVGTDTQY
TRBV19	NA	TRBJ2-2	ASTRTGVTGELF
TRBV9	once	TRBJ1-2	ASSSLGQGNYGYT
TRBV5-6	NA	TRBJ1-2	ASSIGTGGAEGYGYT
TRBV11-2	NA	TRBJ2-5	ASSLVRETQY
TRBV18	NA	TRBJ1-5	ASSPPTGFKQPQH
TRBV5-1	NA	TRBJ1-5	ASSLTYSGNQPQH
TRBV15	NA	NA	ATSRVYGDYEQY
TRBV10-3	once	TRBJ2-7	AISDSGKRENEQY
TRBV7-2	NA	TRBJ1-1	ASSSTGLGTEAF
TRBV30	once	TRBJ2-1	AVEFWRGGLNEQF
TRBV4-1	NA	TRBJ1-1	ASSQDTVRNTEAF
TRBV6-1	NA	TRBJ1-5	ASSECGAGLCIQPQH
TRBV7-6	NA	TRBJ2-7	ASSPHAPTGLVYEQY
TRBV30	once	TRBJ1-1	AWSVLPGSTEAF
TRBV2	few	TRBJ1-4	ASRSSWAGSEKLF
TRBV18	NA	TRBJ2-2	ASSSQGAGELF
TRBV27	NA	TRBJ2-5	ASSSGTAQETQY
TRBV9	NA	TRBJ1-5	ASSVFQESNQPQH
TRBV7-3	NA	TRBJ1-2	ASRSGSNPYGYT
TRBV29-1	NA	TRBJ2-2	SVREVAGANTGELF
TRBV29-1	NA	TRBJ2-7	SVIRDSPHEQY
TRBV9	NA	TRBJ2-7	ASSVEAGGHEQY
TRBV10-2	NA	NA	ASSRQLAGGPDEQY
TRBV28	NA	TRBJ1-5	ASSPPGWSSLYSNQPQH
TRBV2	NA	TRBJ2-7	ASSELRLAGLRGEQY
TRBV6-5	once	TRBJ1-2	ASSPRAWDMYGYT
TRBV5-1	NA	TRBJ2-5	ASSLVQGVGETQY
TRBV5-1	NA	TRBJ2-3	ASTKLAGATDTQY
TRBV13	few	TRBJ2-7	ASSGALMEEETYEQY
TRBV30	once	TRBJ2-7	AWIHRGRGNGQY
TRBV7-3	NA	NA	ASSVTVGYEQY
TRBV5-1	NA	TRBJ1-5	ASSPGEWDQPQH
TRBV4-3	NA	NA	ASSQDLDRDHEQY
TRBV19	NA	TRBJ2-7	ASRTGTSAYEQY
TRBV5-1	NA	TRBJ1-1	ASSFGGNTEAF
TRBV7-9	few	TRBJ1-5	SSSLAYGPEGGPQH
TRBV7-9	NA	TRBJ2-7	ASSLGGLRREQY
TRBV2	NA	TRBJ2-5	ASKFGTSRGETQY